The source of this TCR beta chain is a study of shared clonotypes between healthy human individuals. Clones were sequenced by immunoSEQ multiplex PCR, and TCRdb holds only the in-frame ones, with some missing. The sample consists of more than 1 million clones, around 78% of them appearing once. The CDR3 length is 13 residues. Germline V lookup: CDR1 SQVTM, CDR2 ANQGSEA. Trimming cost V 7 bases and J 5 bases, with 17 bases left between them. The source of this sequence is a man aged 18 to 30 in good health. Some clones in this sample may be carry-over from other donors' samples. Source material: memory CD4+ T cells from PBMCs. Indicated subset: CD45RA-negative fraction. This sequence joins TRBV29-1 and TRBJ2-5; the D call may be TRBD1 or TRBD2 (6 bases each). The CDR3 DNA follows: TGCAGCGCCTCAATGGGGGGCAGGGAGACCCAGTACTTC. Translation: CSASMGGRETQYF.